The 30 T cell receptor beta chains below all came from one sample that was sequenced in a study of siplizumab effects on memory and regulatory T cells. Using immunoSEQ multiplex PCR, the repertoire was profiled, and TCRdb retains in-frame clones only, with some absent. The table lists some 62,000 clones, over 80% of them singletons, with 3.5% to 4.5% in the top ten. Sequencing used memory CD4+ T cells sorted from blood. The receptor source for this set is a human donor in good health.

The V and J genes are TRBV2 and TRBJ2-3; 7 nucleotides match TRBD2. Germline V gene lookup returns CDR1 SNHLY and CDR2 FYNNEI. The CDR3 is 15 residues long. The V gene end was trimmed by 6 bases and the J gene end by 0 bases; junction bases not matched to a gene: 6. Here the CDR3 reads CASRPGTISTDTQYF. CDR3 bases: TGTGCCAGCAGGCCCGGGACTATAAGCACAGATACGCAGTATTTT.

This rearrangement joins TRBV7-9 to TRBJ2-7; D is uncertain. CDR3 length: 12 residues. Trimming took 1 base from V and 9 from J, leaving 10 bases between them. Germline V gene data show CDR1 as SEHNR and CDR2 as FQNEAQ (reference sequence). The DNA of the CDR3 is TGTGCCAGCAGCTTAGTGGGCCTGCCGCAGTACTTC. This encodes CASSLVGLPQYF.

V gene TRBV7-8 combines with J gene TRBJ1-1, with 8 bases lining up with TRBD1. CDR3 length: 15 amino acids. Germline assignment: CDR1 SGHVS and CDR2 FQNEAQ. The trim removed 3 bases at V and 7 bases at J, leaving 10 bases unmatched. The CDR3, as DNA: TGTGCCAGCAGCTTTAACACAGGGGGAGAGGTTGAAGCTTTCTTT. Translating gives CASSFNTGGEVEAFF.

The chain employs TRBV6-6 and TRBJ2-1; 9 bases are a match to TRBD2. Unmatched junction bases numbered 7, after V lost 4 bases and J lost 9 bases. The germline gives CDR1 MNHNY, CDR2 SVGAGI (reference sequence). The CDR3 totals 14 residues. The CDR3 spells CASSFGLARGEQFF. The CDR3 DNA follows: TGTGCCAGCAGTTTCGGACTAGCGCGTGGTGAGCAGTTCTTC.

V and J are TRBV7-8 and TRBJ1-4; 7 bases line up with TRBD1. The trim removed 2 bases at V and 7 bases at J, leaving 10 bases unmatched. Germline V gene lookup returns CDR1 SGHVS and CDR2 FQNEAQ. This CDR3 region has 16 residues. The CDR3 reads CASSLQNDRVGEKLFF. CDR3 DNA sequence: TGTGCCAGCAGCTTACAGAACGACAGGGTGGGTGAAAAACTGTTTTTT. The entire variable domain, with the rest obtained from reference TRBV7-8 and TRBJ1-4, is as follows: GAGVSQSPRYKVAKRGQDVALRCDPISGHVSLFWYQQALGQGPEFLTYFQNEAQLDKSGLPSDRFFAERPEGSVSTLKIQRTQQEDSAVYLCASSLQNDRVGEKLFFGSGTQLSVL.

The J gene is TRBJ2-6, the V gene TRBV5-1; D ambiguous. V lost 4 bases and J lost 2, with 7 bases in between. Germline V gives CDR1 SGHRS, CDR2 YFSETQ. This CDR3 has 14 amino acids. CDR3 loop: CASSADTGANVLTF. As DNA, the CDR3 is TGCGCCAGCAGCGCCGACACTGGGGCCAACGTCCTGACTTTC.

Turning to this clone: Other DNA sequences of this sample code for an identical CDR3. V is TRBV19 and J is TRBJ2-1; 7 bases map to TRBD2. J gave up 0 bases and V 4 bases, and 3 bases lay outside the gene matches. CDR1 and CDR2 from the germline V gene are LNHDA and SQIVND (reference sequence). CDR3 length: 15 amino acids. CDR3: CASSSGTTSYNEQFF. CDR3 in DNA: TGTGCCAGTAGTAGCGGGACTACCTCCTACAATGAGCAGTTCTTC. Using reference TRBV19 and TRBJ2-1 for the parts outside the CDR3, the full variable domain is DGGITQSPKYLFRKEGQNVTLSCEQNLNHDAMYWYRQDPGQGLRLIYYSQIVNDFQKGDIAEGYSVSREKKESFPLTVTSAQKNPTAFYLCASSSGTTSYNEQFFGPGTRLTVL.

This chain joins TRBV7-2 and TRBJ1-2; no clear D. Germline-derived CDR1 and CDR2 are SGHTA and FQGNSA. Between the trimmed V and J ends, which lost 7 bases and 1 base, there was a span of 10 bases. The CDR3 runs to 13 residues. CDR3 protein: CASTVKNNYGYTF. For the CDR3, the DNA is TGTGCCAGCACCGTCAAGAATAACTATGGCTACACCTTC.

The chain joins TRBV13 to TRBJ1-2; maybe TRBD1 (6 bases). CDR3 length: 16 residues. Trimming took off 6 bases at V and 4 bases at J, with 21 bases between the two ends. Germline V gene sequence: CDR1 PRHDT, CDR2 FYEKMQ (reference sequence). As DNA, the CDR3 is TGTGCCAGCAGGCCTATCTGGGGGGGCACTGGCTATGGCTACACCTTC. It is translated as CASRPIWGGTGYGYTF.

The chain combines TRBV15 with TRBJ1-2, with D possibly TRBD1 on 5 matching bases. This CDR3 spans 16 amino acids. Trimming stripped 0 bases from V and 7 bases from J, with 18 bases between. Germline assignment: CDR1 LNHNV and CDR2 YYDKDF (reference sequence). The CDR3 loop reads CATSRDALGTGGGYTF. Here the CDR3 DNA reads TGTGCCACCAGCAGAGATGCCCTTGGGACTGGGGGTGGCTACACCTTC.

The V gene is TRBV5-8, the J gene TRBJ2-5, with 9 bases fitting TRBD1. Germline-derived CDR1 and CDR2 are SGHTS and YDEGEE. V was pared by 0 bases and J by 5 bases, with 2 bases of the junction left unmatched. The CDR3 is made up of 14 amino acids. The CDR3 DNA is TGTGCCAGCAGCTTGGGGGACAGGGCTGAGACCCAGTACTTC. This encodes CASSLGDRAETQYF.

This clone was seen a handful of times. The CDR3: CASSRQIGTEAFF. In nucleotides, the CDR3 is TGTGCCAGCAGTCGACAAATCGGCACTGAAGCTTTCTTT. This chain connects TRBV7-3 to TRBJ1-1; D is unresolved. The V gene lost 6 bases and the J gene lost 4 bases, with 12 bases spanning the gap. The CDR3 contains 13 residues. CDR1 and CDR2 (germline): SGHTA, FQGTGA.

The table lists this clone with a count of one. This chain joins TRBV6-5 and TRBJ2-3; a possible D gene is TRBD1 (6 bases). V was trimmed by 5 bases and J by 0 bases, leaving 12 bases between them. This CDR3 is 15 amino acids long. The V gene's germline CDR1 is MNHEY and CDR2 SVGAGI. CDR3 bases: TGTGCCAGCAGTCGGACAGCTTTTAGCACAGATACGCAGTATTTT. It is translated as CASSRTAFSTDTQYF.

The sample holds one count of this clone. This sequence joins TRBV7-2 and TRBJ1-2; D perhaps matches TRBD1 (6 bases). Per germline, CDR1 SGHTA and CDR2 FQGNSA. Deletions cut 5 bases from V and 7 bases from J, with 26 bases between. This CDR3 has 17 amino acids. Written as DNA, the CDR3 is TGTGCCAGCAGCCACATCGTTCCCGGCCAGGCCAGGGGTGGCTACACCTTC. This codes for CASSHIVPGQARGGYTF.

Turning to this clone: Within the sample, other DNA sequences also encode this same CDR3. J is TRBJ2-3 and V is TRBV9, with D perhaps being TRBD1 or TRBD2 (5 bases each). In germline, CDR1 is SGDLS, CDR2 YYNGEE. The V end lost 0 bases, the J end lost 4 bases, and 9 bases lay between the germline ends. The CDR3 is 14 residues long. The CDR3 nucleotides are TGTGCCAGCAGCGTAGAACGGGGACCAGATACGCAGTATTTT. Amino acid sequence: CASSVERGPDTQYF.

Only one count was recorded for this clone. The chain uses TRBV14 and TRBJ1-1; 7 bases align to TRBD1. The V segment lost 5 bases and the J segment 1 base; nucleotides outside the gene matches: 4. The CDR3 sequence is 14 residues long. Germline CDR1 SGHDN, CDR2 FVKESK. The CDR3 protein is CASSSGQPNTEAFF. CDR3 sequence (DNA): TGTGCCAGCAGCTCGGGACAGCCGAACACTGAAGCTTTCTTT.

As DNA, the CDR3 is TGTGCCAGCAGCTTGGGTACCCTAACAGGGTTCCCTAGCACAGATACGCAGTATTTT. This codes for CASSLGTLTGFPSTDTQYF. The gene calls are TRBV7-8 and TRBJ2-3; a weak D match, TRBD1 (6 bases). The CDR3 has 19 residues. The V gene lost 3 bases and the J gene lost 0 bases, with 22 bases spanning the gap. CDR1 and CDR2 from the germline V gene are SGHVS and FQNEAQ.

The V gene is TRBV21-1, the J gene TRBJ2-2; TRBD2 is the table's D call and was not checked against the DNA. TRBV21-1 has pseudogene status. The CDR3 is made up of 15 amino acids. For the CDR3, the DNA is TGTGCCAGCAGCAAAGAGCGGGAGGAAGGCGGGGAGCTGTTTTTT. It specifies CASSKEREEGGELFF.

The table lists this clone with a few counts. This chain links TRBV5-1 with TRBJ2-3; 14 bases agree with TRBD2. The CDR3 extends over 18 amino acids. CDR1 and CDR2 from the germline V gene are SGHRS and YFSETQ. Losses at the gene ends were 3 bases for V and 3 bases for J; bases not matched to a gene: 9. The CDR3 sequence is CASSWTAGTSGGTDTQYF. The CDR3 bases are TGCGCCAGCAGCTGGACGGCCGGGACTAGCGGGGGAACAGATACGCAGTATTTT. The variable domain in full, completed from reference TRBV5-1 and TRBJ2-3, reads KAGVTQTPRYLIKTRGQQVTLSCSPISGHRSVSWYQQTPGQGLQFLFEYFSETQRNKGNFPGRFSGRQFSNSRSEMNVSTLELGDSALYLCASSWTAGTSGGTDTQYFGPGTRLTVL.

This chain joins TRBV6-1 and TRBJ1-1, with a weak D call TRBD1 (6 bases). Germline lookup yields CDR1 MNHNS and CDR2 SASEGT. V was trimmed by 6 bases and J by 1 base, leaving 12 bases between them. This CDR3 contains 14 residues. DNA of the CDR3: TGTGCCAGCAGGCTGACAGGCCAGAACACTGAAGCTTTCTTT. Protein: CASRLTGQNTEAFF.

This clone was recorded a few times. The chain recombines TRBV7-9 with TRBJ1-2; tentatively, D is TRBD1 (6 bases). Between the trimmed V and J ends, which lost 6 bases and 5 bases, there was a span of 19 bases. Germline lookup yields CDR1 SEHNR and CDR2 FQNEAQ (reference sequence). The CDR3 extends over 15 amino acids. CDR3 DNA sequence: TGTGCCAGCAGGAGGCCTCGGGGGGGGACATATGGCTACACCTTC. This gives the protein CASRRPRGGTYGYTF.

CDR3 sequence (DNA): TGTGCCAGCCCGGGGACAACTTACGAGCAGTACTTC. This encodes CASPGTTYEQYF. The chain couples TRBV10-3 to TRBJ2-7, with a weak D call TRBD1 (6 bases). Looked up from germline, CDR1 is ENHRY and CDR2 is SYGVKD. The CDR3 covers 12 residues. V was pared by 10 bases and J by 4 bases, with 14 bases between.

The CDR3 here is CASSSTRLSSYNEQFF. In DNA form, the CDR3 reads TGTGCCAGTAGTAGTACTCGCCTGAGCTCCTACAATGAGCAGTTCTTC. This chain uses TRBV19 with TRBJ2-1; D call uncertain. Trimming cost V 4 bases and J 0 bases, with 13 bases left between them. This CDR3 comprises 16 residues. The germline gives CDR1 LNHDA, CDR2 SQIVND (reference sequence).

The gene calls are TRBV6-1 and TRBJ1-3; the D is unclear. The CDR3 has 15 amino acids. The V gene's germline CDR1 is MNHNS and CDR2 SASEGT. Deletions cut 5 bases from V and 2 bases from J, with 13 bases between. CDR3 sequence reads: CASSLDHEPGNTIYF. The CDR3 coding sequence is TGTGCCAGCAGTTTGGACCACGAGCCTGGAAACACCATATATTTT.

This clone came up a few times. The chain combines TRBV7-9 with TRBJ2-1; the match to TRBD2 covers 10 bases. CDR1 SEHNR and CDR2 FQNEAQ come from the germline V gene (reference sequence). V shed 5 bases and J 9 bases; nucleotides not matched to a gene: 10. The CDR3 sequence is 15 residues long. In nucleotides, the CDR3 is TGTGCCAGCAGCACAGCCGGGACTAGCGTTCTTGAGCAGTTCTTC. This gives the protein CASSTAGTSVLEQFF.

The chain links TRBV6-5 to TRBJ1-1; no firm D call. The V end was cut by 7 bases, the J end by 0 bases, with 9 bases between. From germline, CDR1 is MNHEY and CDR2 SVGAGI. The CDR3 has 13 amino acids. CDR3 loop: CASIGLMNTEAFF. In DNA form, the CDR3 reads TGTGCCAGCATCGGGCTCATGAACACTGAAGCTTTCTTT.

The rearrangement uses TRBV18 and TRBJ2-5, with D uncertain. Trimming took off 2 bases at V and 4 bases at J, with 8 bases between the two ends. Looked up from germline, CDR1 is KGHSH and CDR2 is LQKENI. This CDR3 region has 13 residues. The CDR3 region has the DNA TGTGCCAGCTCACCAACAAACGGAGAGACCCAGTACTTC. Amino acids: CASSPTNGETQYF.

A single count supports this clone. The V gene is TRBV11-3, the J gene TRBJ2-1; D possibly corresponds to TRBD2 (6 bases). Trimming cost V 5 bases and J 6 bases, with 14 bases left between them. Germline values: CDR1 SGHNT, CDR2 YENEEA. The CDR3 sequence is 14 residues long. The CDR3 loop reads CASSPARGGNEQFF. The CDR3 DNA sequence: TGTGCCAGCAGCCCCGCCCGGGGAGGCAATGAGCAGTTCTTC.

J is TRBJ2-7 and V is TRBV6-1; D gene ambiguous. V dropped 6 bases and J dropped 2 bases, with 14 bases sitting between them. The CDR3 covers 14 residues. The germline gives CDR1 MNHNS, CDR2 SASEGT. CDR3 in DNA: TGTGCCAGCAGACCCCTCTCGGTCCCCTACGAGCAGTACTTC. This gives the protein CASRPLSVPYEQYF.

The V gene is TRBV7-2, the J gene TRBJ2-3; D tentatively fits TRBD1 or TRBD2 (6 bases each). Germline CDR1 SGHTA, CDR2 FQGNSA. CDR3 length: 14 amino acids. Trimming cost V 4 bases and J 1 base, with 9 bases left between them. The CDR3 loop reads CASSWGAGTDTQYF. The CDR3 DNA follows: TGTGCCAGCAGCTGGGGGGCAGGCACAGATACGCAGTATTTT.